This T cell receptor (beta chain) emerged from a study of metastatic and nonmetastatic thyroid tumors. For the study at large: It was across blood and tumor or nodule tissue from malignant and benign thyroid patients that repertoires were compared.

All patients reached thyroid surgery having received no treatment beforehand. This CDR3 comprises 11 residues. Germline CDR1 MGHDK, CDR2 SYGVNS. Between the trimmed V and J ends, which lost 7 bases and 5 bases, there was a span of 8 bases. In the authors' methods: Building a distant-metastasis classifier for papillary thyroid cancer drew on CDR3 differences across clinicopathological groups. Via MiXCR, TCRdb re-called the PCR reads. The V and J calls and clone size come from TCRdb's table, not from the authors' own analysis. The repertoire holds over 70,000 clones, with 15% to 20% as singletons. The sequenced material came from blood. The chain employs TRBV25-1 and TRBJ1-2, with unresolved D. The sequence derives from a female donor with papillary thyroid cancer or a benign thyroid nodule (not recorded which). Some clones in this sample may be carry-over from other donors' samples. CDR3: CASNFGYGYTF. The DNA of the CDR3 is TGTGCCAGCAATTTTGGTTATGGCTACACCTTC.